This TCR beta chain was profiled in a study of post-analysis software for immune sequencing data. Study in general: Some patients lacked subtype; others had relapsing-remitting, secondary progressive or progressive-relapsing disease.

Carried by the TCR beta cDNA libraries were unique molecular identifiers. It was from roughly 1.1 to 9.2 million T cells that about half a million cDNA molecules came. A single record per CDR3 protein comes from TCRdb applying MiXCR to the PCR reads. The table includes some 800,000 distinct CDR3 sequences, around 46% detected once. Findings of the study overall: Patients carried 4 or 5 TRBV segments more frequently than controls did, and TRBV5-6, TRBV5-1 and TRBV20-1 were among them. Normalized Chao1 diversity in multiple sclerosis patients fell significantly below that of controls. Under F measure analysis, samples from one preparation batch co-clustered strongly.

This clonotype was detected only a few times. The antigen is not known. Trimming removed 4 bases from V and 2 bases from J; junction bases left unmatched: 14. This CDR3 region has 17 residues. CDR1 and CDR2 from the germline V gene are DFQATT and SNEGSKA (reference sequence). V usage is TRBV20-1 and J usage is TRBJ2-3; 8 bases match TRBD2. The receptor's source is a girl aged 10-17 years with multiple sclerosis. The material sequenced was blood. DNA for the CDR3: TGCAGTGCTACCGACCCCCTAGCGGGTTCTTCCACAGATACGCAGTATTTT. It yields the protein CSATDPLAGSSTDTQYF.